This entry concerns a single T cell receptor beta chain. What it binds is not known. The CDR3 extends over 10 amino acids. The germline gives CDR1 SGHAT, CDR2 FQNNGV. The data were taken from a study of OX40 agonist ivuxolimab in advanced cancers. Overall study results and limits: Dosing at 0.1 to 3.0 mg/kg was accompanied by clonal expansion of CD4+ and CD8+ blood T cells by week 6. A proportion of nonresponders additionally exhibited low normalized T-cell clonal expansion.

Repertoires were generated with immunoSEQ multiplex PCR, while TCRdb's copy carries only in-frame clones and drops some. The sample contains some 25,000 clones, around three quarters of which appear only once. The investigators sampled blood at baseline, at cycle 4 day 1, and at cycle 7 day 1. This TCR came from an adult with an advanced solid tumor such as melanoma, head and neck, liver or kidney cancer. The specimen comprised CD4+ or CD8+ T cells sorted from blood, sampled in a trial of the OX40 agonist ivuxolimab. The chain employs TRBV11-2 and TRBJ2-7; D is unclear. This CDR3 is CVRHSYEQYF. The CDR3 DNA sequence: TGTGTGAGACACTCCTACGAGCAGTACTTC.